This entry lists 31 T cell receptor beta chains sequenced from one sample in a study of spatial heterogeneity in lung cancer. TCRdb itself ran the 5' RACE reads through MiXCR, one entry per CDR3 protein. The data contain 8,000 or so distinct CDR3 sequences, roughly 7% of them singletons. Study outcomes and limitations: Higher tumor mutation counts went along with higher counts of expanded intratumoral alpha and beta TCRs.

The time point here: sample taken at primary tumor resection. What these receptors recognize is not known. The sequences come from lung tumor tissue, collected at surgery. These receptor sequences come from a male donor with early-stage non-small cell lung cancer.

This clonotype was observed many times. Here the CDR3 DNA reads TGTGCCAGCCCCGGGCTCCGCTCCTACAATGAGCAGTTCTTC. Amino acid sequence: CASPGLRSYNEQFF. The rearrangement joins TRBV28 to TRBJ2-1; no clear D. CDR1 MDHEN and CDR2 SYDVKM come from the germline V gene. Trimming removed 8 bases from V and 0 bases from J, with 11 bases in between. The CDR3 runs 14 residues.

This clonotype was counted ten times or more. The chain has TRBV5-6 and TRBJ2-5; 8 bases are shared with TRBD2. CDR3 length: 16 residues. With 1 base clipped from V and 4 bases from J, the junction kept 9 bases outside the gene matches. Germline CDR1 and CDR2: SGHDT and YYEEEE. The CDR3 region is CASSLTGGARRETQYF. The CDR3 coding sequence is TGTGCCAGCAGCTTGACCGGGGGGGCAAGGCGAGAGACCCAGTACTTC.

This clonotype was counted at least ten times. The chain has TRBV6-2 or TRBV6-3 and TRBJ2-1; D may match TRBD1 or TRBD2 (5 bases each). Germline V lookup: CDR1 MNHEY, CDR2 SVGEGT. This CDR3 is built from 16 residues. V lost 4 bases to trimming and J lost 7 bases, with 20 bases between them. CDR3 DNA: TGTGCCAGCAGTTCGAGTTACGGGGCCCCGCCGAATGAGCAGTTCTTC. This translates into CASSSSYGAPPNEQFF.

This clonotype is classed as medium-sized. The V and J genes are TRBV7-3 and TRBJ2-7; weak D call: TRBD2 (5 bases). CDR3 length: 13 residues. V lost 3 bases to trimming and J lost 0 bases, with 6 bases between them. The germline gives CDR1 SGHTA, CDR2 FQGTGA. The CDR3 nucleotides read TGTGCCAGCAGCTTGGACTTCTCCTACGAGCAGTACTTC. As protein: CASSLDFSYEQYF.

Relative to its sample, this clonotype is medium-sized. V gene TRBV7-9 combines with J gene TRBJ2-5; D remains ambiguous. The CDR3 totals 11 residues. Trimming stripped 2 bases from V and 5 bases from J, with 3 bases between. CDR1 SEHNR and CDR2 FQNEAQ come from the germline V gene (reference sequence). CDR3 sequence: CASSLKETQYF. CDR3 in DNA: TGTGCCAGCAGCTTAAAGGAGACCCAGTACTTC. Together with reference TRBV7-9 and TRBJ2-5, the CDR3 gives the full variable domain: DTGVSQNPRHKITKRGQNVTFRCDPISEHNRLYWYRQTLGQGPEFLTYFQNEAQLEKSRLLSDRFSAERPKGSFSTLEIQRTEQGDSAMYLCASSLKETQYFGPGTRLLVL.

The chain carries TRBV7-9 and TRBJ1-1, with TRBD1 as a possible D gene (5 bases). The germline V gene encodes CDR1 SEHNR and CDR2 FQNEAQ (reference sequence). The length of the CDR3 is 14 residues. Trimming left V 5 bases short and J 4 bases short, with 14 bases between. DNA of the CDR3: TGTGCCAGCAGCGAGCTGGGGGGGGGCACTGAAGCTTTCTTT. This encodes CASSELGGGTEAFF.

This clonotype was recorded many times. This chain connects TRBV6-6 to TRBJ2-1; weak D call: TRBD2 (5 bases). Germline V gene data show CDR1 as MNHNY and CDR2 as SVGAGI (reference sequence). The CDR3 is 15 amino acids. V was shortened by 0 bases and J by 6 bases, with 12 bases between the two germline ends. Here the CDR3 reads CASSYSSEGGNEQFF. The CDR3, as DNA: TGTGCCAGCAGTTACTCGAGTGAGGGCGGCAATGAGCAGTTCTTC.

This clonotype was recorded many times. J is TRBJ2-7 and V is TRBV29-1; D possibly matches TRBD1 or TRBD2 (5 bases each). The ends were cut back, 4 bases at V and 2 bases at J, with 15 bases in the middle. The CDR3 has 14 amino acids. The germline CDR1 and CDR2 sequences are SQVTM and ANQGSEA. CDR3 loop: CSVGGAGSTYEQYF. DNA of the CDR3: TGCAGCGTTGGAGGGGCAGGATCGACCTACGAGCAGTACTTC.

By share, this clonotype counts as medium-sized. This rearrangement joins TRBV5-5 to TRBJ2-1, with D possibly being TRBD2 (6 bases). The CDR3 covers 15 residues. Trimming removed 5 bases from V and 1 base from J, with 13 bases in between. Looked up from germline, CDR1 is SGHKS and CDR2 is YYEKEE (reference sequence). As DNA, the CDR3 is TGTGCCAGCAGTCCCGGCGGGGATTCCTACAATGAGCAGTTCTTC. This codes for CASSPGGDSYNEQFF. The full variable domain, with the rest looked up from reference TRBV5-5 and TRBJ2-1, is DAGVTQSPTHLIKTRGQQVTLRCSPISGHKSVSWYQQVLGQGPQFIFQYYEKEERGRGNFPDRFSARQFPNYSSELNVNALLLGDSALYLCASSPGGDSYNEQFFGPGTRLTVL.

Points on this clonotype: A read error may explain this, as a much larger clone is one base away. V and J are TRBV5-5 and TRBJ2-7, with 7 bases matching TRBD1. The CDR3 extends over 15 amino acids. Germline V gives CDR1 SGHKS, CDR2 YYEKEE (reference sequence). With V trimmed by 4 bases and J by 1 base, 8 bases remained unmatched. The CDR3 is CASSPGQLLSYEQYF. CDR3 in DNA: TGTGCCAGCAGCCCGGGACAGCTACTTTCCTACGAGCAGTACTTC.

Notes on this clonotype: Just one base apart from a much larger clone, this may be a read error. This rearrangement joins TRBV24-1 to TRBJ2-1; TRBD1 agrees at 9 bases. The CDR3 sequence is 15 residues long. In germline, CDR1 is KGHDR, CDR2 SFDVKD. V dropped 3 bases and J dropped 6; count of bases not matched to a gene: 5. CDR3 sequence: CATSDVHRGLNEQFF. The CDR3 DNA reads as TGTGCCACCAGTGATGTGCACAGGGGGCTCAATGAGCAGTTCTTC.

This clonotype is medium-sized. The chain joins TRBV12-3 or TRBV12-4 to TRBJ2-7, with TRBD1 matching 11 bases. The CDR3 consists of 15 residues. V shed 6 bases, J shed 7 bases, and the junction held 11 bases outside the gene matches. The CDR3 region has the DNA TGTGCCAGCAGCTTTCGGACAGGGGGCCTGGAAGAGCAGTACTTC. Encoded protein: CASSFRTGGLEEQYF.

In its sample, this clonotype is medium-sized (0.01 to 0.1%). The chain joins TRBV18 to TRBJ2-2, with D hard to call. V dropped 6 bases and J dropped 3 bases, with 14 bases sitting between them. This CDR3 region has 15 residues. Germline V lookup: CDR1 KGHSH, CDR2 LQKENI. The CDR3 spells CASSWRSADTGELFF. CDR3 in DNA: TGTGCCAGCTCCTGGCGGAGCGCGGACACCGGGGAGCTGTTTTTT.

This clonotype was found many times. The J gene is TRBJ2-5, the V gene TRBV20-1, with D possibly matching TRBD1 (6 bases). This CDR3 spans 15 amino acids. V dropped 5 bases and J dropped 3 bases, with 19 bases sitting between them. CDR1 is DFQATT and CDR2 is SNEGSKA in the germline V gene (reference sequence). The CDR3 DNA is TGCAGTGCTTCCCTTTTGGGGGCGTGGGAAGAGACCCAGTACTTC. This translates into CSASLLGAWEETQYF.

This clonotype is labeled large (0.1 to 1%). V usage is TRBV27 and J usage is TRBJ2-7; D gene unclear. Germline V gene lookup returns CDR1 MNHEY and CDR2 SMNVEV (reference sequence). This CDR3 contains 15 residues. The germline V and J ends were trimmed by 11 bases and 5 bases, with 25 bases remaining between them. DNA of the CDR3: TGTGCCTCCCGGCGGAATCCGATGGTATTCGACGAGCAGTACTTC. Its translation: CASRRNPMVFDEQYF.

There are a few counts of this clonotype. The chain uses TRBV20-1 and TRBJ1-4; D call uncertain. CDR3 length: 13 amino acids. V gave up 0 bases and J gave up 10 bases, with 12 bases separating them. Germline V CDR1 and CDR2: DFQATT, SNEGSKA (reference sequence). The CDR3 spells CSARDTKGRKLFF. The CDR3 coding sequence is TGCAGTGCTAGAGATACGAAAGGAAGAAAACTGTTTTTT.

This clonotype is labeled as medium-sized. The J gene is TRBJ2-1, the V gene TRBV20-1; D is possibly TRBD1 (5 bases). The CDR3 contains 14 residues. Trimming pared 1 base from V and 2 bases from J, leaving 9 bases between. Germline CDR1 reads DFQATT; CDR2 reads SNEGSKA (reference sequence). CDR3 nucleotides: TGCAGTGCTAGAGGGGGCCGGACCTACAATGAGCAGTTCTTC. This translates into CSARGGRTYNEQFF.

V gene TRBV5-6 combines with J gene TRBJ1-1; D unclear. The CDR3 is 12 amino acids. V was pared by 0 bases and J by 11 bases, with 11 bases between. Germline V gene lookup returns CDR1 SGHDT and CDR2 YYEEEE. The CDR3 loop is CASSLERGKAFF. CDR3 DNA sequence: TGTGCCAGCAGCTTGGAACGGGGAAAGGCTTTCTTT.

Within the sample, this clonotype is medium-sized. The chain has TRBV7-9 and TRBJ2-3; D could derive from TRBD1 or TRBD2 (5 bases each). The germline CDR1 and CDR2 sequences are SEHNR and FQNEAQ (reference sequence). The V end lost 5 bases, the J end lost 8 bases, and 14 bases lay between the germline ends. The CDR3 has 13 amino acids. The CDR3 bases are TGTGCCAGCAGCCCCCCGGGGCAGGGTACGCAGTATTTT. Encoded protein: CASSPPGQGTQYF.

This clonotype came up many times. The chain uses TRBV7-9 and TRBJ2-2; TRBD2 matches at 7 bases. V lost 5 bases and J lost 4; bases outside the gene matches: 13. The length of the CDR3 is 17 residues. The germline gives CDR1 SEHNR, CDR2 FQNEAQ (reference sequence). The CDR3 loop reads CASSPRLAESATGELFF. As DNA, the CDR3 is TGTGCCAGCAGCCCCCGCCTAGCGGAGTCGGCCACCGGGGAGCTGTTTTTT.

The J gene is TRBJ1-2, the V gene TRBV10-3; 7 bases map to TRBD1. The V gene's germline CDR1 is ENHRY and CDR2 SYGVKD. The CDR3 totals 14 residues. The ends lost 11 bases at V and 8 bases at J; junction bases unmatched: 17. The CDR3 sequence: CAFRSAQGRGGYTF. Written as DNA, the CDR3 is TGTGCCTTTCGTTCGGCACAGGGGCGCGGAGGCTACACCTTC.

This clonotype is medium-sized by share. The chain uses TRBV2 and TRBJ2-3, with D unresolved. Trimming took off 6 bases at V and 6 bases at J, with 13 bases between the two ends. The V gene's germline CDR1 is SNHLY and CDR2 FYNNEI. This CDR3 spans 13 amino acids. Written as DNA, the CDR3 is TGTGCCAGCAGCCTTTTAAGAACCGATACGCAGTATTTT. Translated: CASSLLRTDTQYF.

This clonotype was detected a few times. The rearrangement links TRBV4-3 to TRBJ2-7; D uncertain. V lost 3 bases and J 1 base, leaving 7 bases between the germline ends. The CDR3 has 13 amino acids. The V gene's germline CDR1 is LGHNA and CDR2 YSLEER. CDR3 bases: TGCGCCAGCAGCCAGGGTCCGTCCTACGAGCAGTACTTC. Translated: CASSQGPSYEQYF.

This clonotype is termed medium-sized. This chain joins TRBV6-2 or TRBV6-3 and TRBJ2-1; 14 bases are shared with TRBD2. The germline gives CDR1 MNHEY, CDR2 SVGEGT. V shed 0 bases, J shed 6 bases, and the junction held 10 bases outside the gene matches. This CDR3 has 19 residues. This CDR3 is CASSYSSGTSGGTSNEQFF. CDR3 nucleotides: TGTGCCAGCAGTTACTCCTCGGGGACTAGCGGGGGCACGAGCAATGAGCAGTTCTTC.

This clonotype qualifies as medium-sized. The chain employs TRBV6-4 and TRBJ1-1; 7 nucleotides match TRBD1. Germline V gene sequence: CDR1 MRHNA, CDR2 SNTAGT. Trimming cost V 6 bases and J 0 bases; bases outside gene matches: 7. CDR3 length: 15 residues. The CDR3: CASSQRQGMNTEAFF. The CDR3 bases are TGTGCCAGCAGCCAAAGACAGGGTATGAACACTGAAGCTTTCTTT.

This clonotype occurred many times. DNA for the CDR3: TGTGCCAGCAGCCCAGGGGTATGGGGAGACAATGAGCAGTTCTTC. This translates into CASSPGVWGDNEQFF. The chain links TRBV27 to TRBJ2-1; D perhaps matches TRBD1 (6 bases). Germline V lookup: CDR1 MNHEY, CDR2 SMNVEV (reference sequence). There are 15 residues in the CDR3. V shed 6 bases and J shed 5 bases, with 17 bases lying between them.

The V call is TRBV4-3, the J call TRBJ1-3; D might be TRBD1 (5 bases). This CDR3 region has 16 residues. V was trimmed by 3 bases and J by 1 base, leaving 13 bases between them. Germline CDR1 is LGHNA and CDR2 is YSLEER. CDR3 coding DNA: TGCGCCAGCAGCCAGGCCAGGGATTCGTCTGGAAACACCATATATTTT. This codes for CASSQARDSSGNTIYF.

Within the sample, this clonotype is medium-sized. This chain connects TRBV7-7 to TRBJ2-7; 8 bases line up with TRBD1. J was trimmed by 2 bases and V by 5 bases; bases with no gene match: 2. The germline CDR1 and CDR2 sequences are SSHAT and FNYEAQ (reference sequence). This CDR3 comprises 13 residues. The CDR3 coding sequence is TGTGCCAGCAGCCCGACAGGGGCCTACGAGCAGTACTTC. Its protein is CASSPTGAYEQYF. The full variable domain, rest sourced from reference TRBV7-7 and TRBJ2-7, is GAGVSQSPRYKVTKRGQDVTLRCDPISSHATLYWYQQALGQGPEFLTYFNYEAQPDKSGLPSDRFSAERPEGSISTLTIQRTEQRDSAMYRCASSPTGAYEQYFGPGTRLTVT.

The V and J genes are TRBV29-1 and TRBJ2-5; 8 positions match TRBD2. The germline V gene encodes CDR1 SQVTM and CDR2 ANQGSEA. The CDR3 has 13 amino acids. V was clipped by 3 bases and J by 4 bases; unmatched bases: 4. The CDR3 coding sequence is TGCAGCGTTGATCACCTAGCGGGAGAGACCCAGTACTTC. This gives the protein CSVDHLAGETQYF.

Many counts were recorded for this clonotype. The chain couples TRBV12-3 or TRBV12-4 to TRBJ2-2; 8 positions agree with TRBD1. The CDR3 loop spans 15 amino acids. V shed 5 bases and J 4 bases; nucleotides not matched to a gene: 6. CDR3 sequence: CASSRTGRSTGELFF. The CDR3, as DNA: TGTGCCAGCAGTAGGACAGGGCGGTCCACCGGGGAGCTGTTTTTT.

This rearrangement joins TRBV18 to TRBJ1-2, with D unresolved. Trimming left V 0 bases short and J 6 bases short, with 8 bases between. The germline V gene encodes CDR1 KGHSH and CDR2 LQKENI. CDR3 size: 13 residues. In DNA, the CDR3 is TGTGCCAGCTCACCACCCGGAGGGAATGGCTACACCTTC. Protein sequence: CASSPPGGNGYTF.